This T cell receptor beta chain derives from a study of blood T cells in healthy people across ages (dated by TCRdb to 2015 to 2017). For the study in its entirety: In model experiments, template switching captured roughly one uniquely barcoded TCR beta cDNA molecule for every two T cells. The donors were divided into four age groups: young (average around 15 years), middle-aged (approximately 42), aged (about 60) and long-lived (roughly 82). Donors of different ages were randomly distributed across sequencing lanes to avoid experimental bias. The study analyzed two additional independent replicas of 1 million unique cDNA reads from the same blood draw for two donors, one aged 18 to 30 and one aged 80 or older. Age-related changes in TCR beta repertoire diversity were measured in the study by deep sequencing normalized with unique cDNA molecular identifiers.

The method was 5' RACE. These reads were obtained on an Illumina HiSeq 2500. A second PCR of about 6 to 11 cycles was run with a J-beta primer mix and a sample-barcoded 5' primer. A template-switch 5' adaptor carrying 12 random nucleotides introduced a unique molecular identifier onto each TCR beta cDNA molecule. Each sample yielded at least 3 million CDR3-containing paired-end reads. First-strand cDNA was synthesized from all RNA with the Mint cDNA synthesis kit, primed by a TRBC-specific oligonucleotide. Following uracil-DNA glycosylase treatment, a first 18-cycle PCR with universal primers M1SS and BC2_uni_R was performed on all cDNA. The authors processed their data as follows. Normalization of each sample was performed by random selection of 1 million high-quality reads, each carrying a distinct molecular identifier. Reads with shared molecular identifiers were discarded instead of being binned into consensus sequences. MiTCR, run with a Q25 quality threshold and the strictest error-elimination algorithm, handled CDR3 identification, clonotype clustering and error correction. A nonparametric unseen species model with Euler transformation was used to estimate a lower bound on total TCR beta diversity. TCRdb reprocessing: public reads trimmed at Q25 with fastp, clones called with MiXCR, in-frame beta chains kept. Every distinct CDR3 protein forms one entry, paired with its most common genes and DNA. The V and J calls and clone size come from TCRdb's table, not from the authors' own analysis. The sample contains about 830,000 distinct CDR3 sequences, over 45% of them found a single time. The ten largest clonotypes hold roughly 22% of the sample.

Worth noting for this clonotype: The antigen it binds to is not known. Base quality data are lacking; no much larger clone is found one base away.

CDR1 and CDR2 (DFQATT, SNEGSKA) derive from the germline V gene (reference sequence). Ends trimmed: V by 2 bases, J by 6 bases; bases unmatched to a gene: 7. The CDR3 runs 14 amino acids, cysteine and phenylalanine included. The DNA shown is the 42-base CDR3, in frame from base 1. Systemically healthy Caucasian individuals from Russia, 35 to 50 in total and aged about 6 to 100 years, were included as donors. Ten milliliters of peripheral blood were drawn from each donor into EDTA-treated Vacutainer tubes. Ficoll-Paque density-gradient centrifugation was used to isolate PBMCs, with at least 6 million per sample. Trizol reagent was used to extract total RNA from PBMCs, with at least 5.5 micrograms per sample. For every donor, an aliquot of PBMCs went through flow cytometry to measure the percentages of naive CD45RAhigh/CD27high T cells. Overall results and qualifications from the work: There was a strong correlation between observed TCR beta diversity and the percentage of naive T cells measured by flow cytometry. Estimates of total diversity from one million sequenced T cells were regarded as lower bounds and underestimates. Compared with the aged group, the long-lived group had more naive CD4+ T cells, fewer expanded clones and increased TCR diversity, suggesting age selection. Since profiling was done on bulk unsorted PBMCs, naive and antigen-experienced compartments could not be conclusively compared. As age increased, observed TCR beta diversity per million T cells dropped in a roughly linear way, and a significant reduction was already evident by age about 40. Because donor CMV infection status was unknown, age-related changes in expanded clonotypes were potentially confounded.

This receptor chain uses TRBV20-1 and TRBJ2-3; 8 bases in the middle match TRBD1. Sequencing was performed on blood. The TCR was taken from a man aged 25-40 years in good health. The CDR3 is CSARWAGGADTQYF. The nucleotide sequence reads TGCAGTGCTAGATGGGCAGGGGGCGCGGATACGCAGTATTTT.